Presented here are 19 T cell receptor beta chains from one specimen sequenced in a study of graft-versus-host responses after intestinal transplantation. The assay was immunoSEQ multiplex PCR, and TCRdb's table has in-frame clones only and misses some. The table has around 97,000 clones, 91% seen once. The antigens of these receptors remain unknown. The sequences come from unstimulated CD4+ T cells sorted from spleen or lymph node cells, collected before transplant. The receptors stem from a human donor who was the organ donor for an intestinal transplant.

CDR3 in amino acids: CASSLPPGPEQYF. Written as DNA, the CDR3 is TGTGCCAGCAGCTTGCCCCCAGGGCCCGAGCAGTACTTC. The chain combines TRBV5-6 with TRBJ2-7; possible D gene TRBD1, 5 bases. Between the trimmed V and J ends, which lost 1 base and 6 bases, there was a span of 11 bases. The germline CDR1 and CDR2 sequences are SGHDT and YYEEEE. CDR3 length: 13 amino acids.

J is TRBJ1-2 and V is TRBV5-4, with D uncertain. Deletions cut 1 base from V and 7 bases from J, with 8 bases between. The CDR3 sequence is 12 residues long. CDR1 is SGHNT, CDR2 YYREEE, per germline (reference sequence). Here the CDR3 DNA reads TGTGCCAGCAGCTTGATCCTCGGTGGCTACACCTTC. Residues: CASSLILGGYTF.

J is TRBJ1-3 and V is TRBV4-1; D is ambiguous. Germline assignment: CDR1 MGHRA and CDR2 YSYEKL. There are 16 residues in the CDR3. V was trimmed by 4 bases and J by 0 bases, leaving 13 bases between them. CDR3 residues: CASSLVPLSSGNTIYF. The CDR3 DNA follows: TGCGCCAGCAGCCTCGTTCCCCTGAGCTCTGGAAACACCATATATTTT.

This chain connects TRBV4-3 to TRBJ2-1; 15 nucleotides match TRBD2. Germline trimming cut 0 bases from V and 2 bases from J; bases unmatched to any gene: 5. Germline assignment: CDR1 LGHNA and CDR2 YSLEER. The CDR3 runs to 19 residues. CDR3 in DNA: TGCGCCAGCAGCCAAGAAGTTTGGACTAGCGGGGGGGCCTACAATGAGCAGTTCTTC. It encodes CASSQEVWTSGGAYNEQFF.

The chain links TRBV5-5 to TRBJ2-2, with D perhaps TRBD1 (6 bases). Trimming cost V 1 base and J 7 bases, with 8 bases left between them. This CDR3 has 13 amino acids. Germline-derived CDR1 and CDR2 are SGHKS and YYEKEE (reference sequence). The CDR3 nucleotides read TGTGCCAGCAGCTTGTTAGGGGGCGGGGAGCTGTTTTTT. Translating it yields CASSLLGGGELFF. Filled out from reference TRBV5-5 and TRBJ2-2, the complete variable domain reads DAGVTQSPTHLIKTRGQQVTLRCSPISGHKSVSWYQQVLGQGPQFIFQYYEKEERGRGNFPDRFSARQFPNYSSELNVNALLLGDSALYLCASSLLGGGELFFGEGSRLTVL.

V is TRBV9 and J is TRBJ1-2, with D possibly being TRBD1 (6 bases). With 4 bases removed from V and 5 bases from J, the gap between germline ends came to 12 bases. The CDR3 runs 13 residues. The germline CDR1 and CDR2 sequences are SGDLS and YYNGEE. CDR3 in DNA: TGTGCCAGCAGCATACAGGGAGGGTATGGCTACACCTTC. Amino acids: CASSIQGGYGYTF.

The chain employs TRBV5-6 and TRBJ2-1; no definite D call. The CDR3 is 15 amino acids. From germline, CDR1 is SGHDT and CDR2 YYEEEE. V gave up 4 bases and J gave up 0 bases, with 11 bases separating them. The CDR3 sequence is CASSRRRSSYNEQFF. DNA for the CDR3: TGTGCCAGCAGCCGGAGACGGTCCTCCTACAATGAGCAGTTCTTC. The full variable domain, completed using reference TRBV5-6 and TRBJ2-1, is DAGVTQSPTHLIKTRGQQVTLRCSPKSGHDTVSWYQQALGQGPQFIFQYYEEEERQRGNFPDRFSGHQFPNYSSELNVNALLLGDSALYLCASSRRRSSYNEQFFGPGTRLTVL.

This chain connects TRBV20-1 to TRBJ2-7, with 7 bases fitting TRBD2. This CDR3 has 11 amino acids. V gave up 3 bases and J gave up 12 bases; unmatched junction bases: 8. Germline CDR1 DFQATT, CDR2 SNEGSKA (reference sequence). The CDR3 loop is CSARLAGVPYF. The DNA of the CDR3 is TGCAGTGCTAGGCTGGCGGGGGTTCCGTACTTC.

The J gene is TRBJ2-1, the V gene TRBV4-3; 13 bases are a match to TRBD2. V was clipped by 4 bases and J by 6 bases; unmatched bases: 3. This CDR3 region has 15 residues. The germline V gene encodes CDR1 LGHNA and CDR2 YSLEER. The CDR3 spells CASSRGLAGVNEQFF. In nucleotides, the CDR3 is TGCGCCAGCAGCCGAGGACTAGCGGGGGTCAATGAGCAGTTCTTC.

The rearrangement joins TRBV10-1 to TRBJ2-1; 8 bases match TRBD2. Trimming cost V 2 bases and J 10 bases; bases outside gene matches: 7. The CDR3 runs to 14 residues. Germline V gives CDR1 WNHNN, CDR2 SYGVQD (reference sequence). The CDR3 coding sequence is TGCGCCAGCAGTGAGCGGGGGGGCCTGGGAGAGCAGTTCTTC. Its translation: CASSERGGLGEQFF.

The rearrangement links TRBV5-1 to TRBJ1-1, with 7 bases identical to TRBD1. The V and J ends lost 4 bases and 1 base, in that order; junction bases with no gene match: 1. Germline V lookup: CDR1 SGHRS, CDR2 YFSETQ. This CDR3 has 13 residues. Written as DNA, the CDR3 is TGCGCCAGCAGCCGGACAGGGAACACTGAAGCTTTCTTT. It encodes CASSRTGNTEAFF. Full variable domain (outside the CDR3, taken from reference TRBV5-1 and TRBJ1-1): KAGVTQTPRYLIKTRGQQVTLSCSPISGHRSVSWYQQTPGQGLQFLFEYFSETQRNKGNFPGRFSGRQFSNSRSEMNVSTLELGDSALYLCASSRTGNTEAFFGQGTRLTVV.

V gene TRBV7-9 combines with J gene TRBJ2-3, with D possibly matching TRBD1 (6 bases). Trimming shortened V by 3 bases and J by 3 bases, and 13 bases separated the two germline ends. CDR3 length: 15 residues. The germline CDR1 and CDR2 sequences are SEHNR and FQNEAQ (reference sequence). CDR3 in DNA: TGTGCCAGCAGCTTCGGAGCAGGGGTGACAGATACGCAGTATTTT. Translated, it gives CASSFGAGVTDTQYF.

The CDR3 loop is CASSFWGGDYTYEQYF. The CDR3 coding sequence is TGTGCCAGCAGCTTTTGGGGGGGCGACTATACCTACGAGCAGTACTTC. The chain uses TRBV7-9 and TRBJ2-7; the D gene is possibly TRBD2 (7 bases). The CDR3 sequence is 16 residues long. Germline-derived CDR1 and CDR2 are SEHNR and FQNEAQ (reference sequence). The ends were cut back, 3 bases at V and 2 bases at J, with 17 bases in the middle.

The CDR3 here is CASSLGTGVYGYTF. CDR3 DNA sequence: TGTGCCAGCAGTTTGGGGACAGGGGTCTATGGCTACACCTTC. This sequence joins TRBV7-9 and TRBJ1-2; 10 nucleotides line up with TRBD1. Per germline, CDR1 SEHNR and CDR2 FQNEAQ (reference sequence). The ends lost 6 bases at V and 4 bases at J; junction bases unmatched: 5. There are 14 residues in the CDR3.

The chain combines TRBV27 with TRBJ1-5, with TRBD1 matching over 8 bases. Germline values: CDR1 MNHEY, CDR2 SMNVEV (reference sequence). Trimming at V came to 6 bases and at J to 0 bases, leaving 16 bases not matched to a gene. The CDR3 sequence is 19 residues long. CDR3 amino acids: CASRSTPLQGVNSNQPQHF. The CDR3 DNA reads TGTGCCAGCAGGTCGACACCATTACAGGGGGTCAATAGCAATCAGCCCCAGCATTTT.

The chain uses TRBV30 and TRBJ1-1; weak D call: TRBD1 (6 bases). V lost 7 bases to trimming and J lost 5 bases, with 20 bases between them. CDR1 is GTSNPN, CDR2 SVGIG, per germline (reference sequence). This CDR3 spans 14 amino acids. CDR3 DNA sequence: TGTGCCTCCCACAGGGTAGGCCGTTATACTGAAGCTTTCTTT. Translated: CASHRVGRYTEAFF. Filled out from reference TRBV30 and TRBJ1-1, the complete variable domain reads SQTIHQWPATLVQPVGSPLSLECTVEGTSNPNLYWYRQAAGRGLQLLFYSVGIGQISSEVPQNLSASRPQDRQFILSSKKLLLSDSGFYLCASHRVGRYTEAFFGQGTRLTVV.

The rearrangement links TRBV27 to TRBJ2-1, with TRBD2 identical over 12 bases. Germline trimming cut 2 bases from V and 7 bases from J; bases unmatched to any gene: 3. The V gene's germline CDR1 is MNHEY and CDR2 SMNVEV (reference sequence). The CDR3 extends over 15 amino acids. CDR3 in amino acids: CASSLLAGGRNEQFF. In DNA, the CDR3 is TGTGCCAGCAGTTTACTAGCGGGGGGGCGGAATGAGCAGTTCTTC.

The gene calls are TRBV7-2 and TRBJ2-5; 10 nucleotides match TRBD2. Per germline, CDR1 SGHTA and CDR2 FQGNSA. This CDR3 has 15 residues. Trimming removed 1 base from V and 7 bases from J; junction bases left unmatched: 6. In DNA form, the CDR3 reads TGTGCCAGCAGCTTAGGGGCTAGCGGGGGAGGGACCCAGTACTTC. Translating it yields CASSLGASGGGTQYF.

The sample holds one count of this clone. This chain uses TRBV5-4 with TRBJ2-7; D perhaps matches TRBD1 (8 bases). Germline assignment: CDR1 SGHNT and CDR2 YYREEE (reference sequence). This CDR3 is built from 15 residues. V shed 2 bases and J shed 4 bases, with 16 bases lying between them. CDR3 nucleotide sequence: TGTGCCAGCAGCTTAGATTACAGGGGGGGATACGAGCAGTACTTC. Translating it yields CASSLDYRGGYEQYF.